Described below is a single T cell receptor beta chain sequence and its context. The treatment is: around 19 received Ad26.COV2.S at low or high dose, single or two shots; a few received placebo; per-sample allocation not given. Sampling happened 63 days after the first vaccine or placebo injection. These data originate in a study of Ad26.COV2.S vaccination and SARS-CoV-2 variants. Produced via immunoSEQ multiplex PCR; TCRdb's table is partial and in-frame only. The table records approximately 360,000 clones, roughly four fifths of them present only once. The V end lost 11 bases, the J end lost 5 bases, and 22 bases lay between the germline ends. CDR1 and CDR2 (germline): SGHNT, YENEEA. This CDR3 spans 14 amino acids.

This clonotype originated in a person aged 18-65 years who received the Ad26.COV2.S COVID-19 vaccine or a placebo. Sequencing used peripheral blood, obtained in a trial of Ad26.COV2.S vaccine versus placebo. This chain joins TRBV11-3 and TRBJ2-7; D perhaps matches TRBD2 (6 bases). In nucleotides, the CDR3 is TGTGCCTCCAGATTTAGGCGGGAAGCCCACGAGCAGTACTTC. Translation gives CASRFRREAHEQYF.